The next 7 T cell receptor beta chains were all read from a single sample in a study of T-cell reconstitution after alpha-beta-depleted transplantation in children. Researchers prepared the TCRbeta library using unique molecular identifiers, the study reports. In TCRdb, the PCR reads were re-called with MiXCR into one record per CDR3 protein. The sample carries 540,000 or so distinct CDR3 sequences, 20% to 25% recorded once. The material sequenced was PBMCs, mostly from graft donor cells, taken 360 days after TCRalphabeta/CD19-depleted stem cell transplant. These receptors originate from a boy less than two years old who had a stem cell transplant for acute myeloid leukemia, so the T cells may come from the graft donor.

The chain recombines TRBV20-1 with TRBJ2-1, with a possible D match to TRBD2 (8 bases). V shed 2 bases and J shed 4 bases, with 18 bases lying between them. This CDR3 is built from 16 residues. CDR1 and CDR2 from the germline V gene are DFQATT and SNEGSKA (reference sequence). The CDR3 spells CSARRGPSGGYNEQFF. Written as DNA, the CDR3 is TGCAGTGCTAGAAGGGGGCCCAGCGGGGGTTACAATGAGCAGTTCTTC.

The chain has TRBV11-2 and TRBJ2-3, with 15 bases aligning to TRBD2. Trimming removed 5 bases from V and 1 base from J; junction bases left unmatched: 7. Per the germline V gene, CDR1 is SGHAT and CDR2 is FQNNGV. CDR3 length: 18 amino acids. CDR3 sequence (DNA): TGTGCCAGCAGCCCCTGGACTAGCGGGGGGGCGGGCACAGATACGCAGTATTTT. It is translated as CASSPWTSGGAGTDTQYF. The variable domain in full, completed from reference TRBV11-2 and TRBJ2-3, reads EAGVAQSPRYKIIEKRQSVAFWCNPISGHATLYWYQQILGQGPKLLIQFQNNGVVDDSQLPKDRFSAERLKGVDSTLKIQPAKLEDSAVYLCASSPWTSGGAGTDTQYFGPGTRLTVL.

This clonotype was counted between two and nine times. The chain carries TRBV20-1 and TRBJ2-2; 8 nucleotides line up with TRBD2. The germline CDR1 and CDR2 sequences are DFQATT and SNEGSKA (reference sequence). The V gene end was trimmed by 6 bases and the J gene end by 1 base; junction bases not matched to a gene: 4. The CDR3 consists of 14 residues. The CDR3 region is CSAAGTRNTGELFF. CDR3 coding DNA: TGCAGTGCCGCCGGGACTAGGAACACCGGGGAGCTGTTTTTT.

The chain combines TRBV12-3 or TRBV12-4 with TRBJ1-2; TRBD1 aligns across 7 bases. V shed 6 bases, J shed 4 bases, and the junction held 5 bases outside the gene matches. The CDR3 has 13 amino acids. DNA for the CDR3: TGTGCCAGCAGGGAGACAGGGAGCTATGGCTACACCTTC. Encoded protein: CASRETGSYGYTF.

Remarks on this clonotype: One end of the junction varies from germline; a read error may be responsible. The rearrangement uses TRBV6-5 and TRBJ1-1; D gene ambiguous. CDR1 and CDR2 (germline): MNHEY, SVGAGI. There are 10 residues in the CDR3. CDR3 coding DNA: TGTGCCACCCTGAATACTGAAGCTTTCTTT. Its translation: CATLNTEAFF.

The chain links TRBV21-1 to TRBJ1-6. TRBV21-1 is annotated as a pseudogene. This CDR3 spans 15 amino acids. Here the CDR3 reads CASSKAGSYNSPLHF. CDR3 DNA: TGTGCCAGCAGCAAAGCAGGATCCTATAATTCACCCCTCCACTTT.

This chain uses TRBV12-3 or TRBV12-4 with TRBJ2-1, with 14 positions matching TRBD2. V dropped 5 bases and J dropped 0; count of bases not matched to a gene: 9. The CDR3 has 19 residues. Here the CDR3 DNA reads TGTGCCAGCAGTCCCGGGACTAGCGGGGGCCTGAGCTCCTACAATGAGCAGTTCTTC. Its protein is CASSPGTSGGLSSYNEQFF.